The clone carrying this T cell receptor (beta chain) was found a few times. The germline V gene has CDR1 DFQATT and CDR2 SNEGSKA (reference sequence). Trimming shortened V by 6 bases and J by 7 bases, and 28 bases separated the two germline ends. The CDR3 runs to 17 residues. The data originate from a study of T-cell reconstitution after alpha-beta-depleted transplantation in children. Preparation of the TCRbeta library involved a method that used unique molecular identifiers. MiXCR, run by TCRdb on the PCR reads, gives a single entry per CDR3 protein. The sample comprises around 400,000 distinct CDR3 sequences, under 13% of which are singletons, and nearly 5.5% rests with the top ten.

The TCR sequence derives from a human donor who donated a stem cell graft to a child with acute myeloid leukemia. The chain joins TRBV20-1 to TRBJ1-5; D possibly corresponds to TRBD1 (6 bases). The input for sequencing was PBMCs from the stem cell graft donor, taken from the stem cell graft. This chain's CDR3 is CSAKGVGAMSKAQPQHF. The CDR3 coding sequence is TGCAGTGCCAAAGGGGTGGGGGCGATGTCGAAGGCGCAGCCCCAGCATTTT.